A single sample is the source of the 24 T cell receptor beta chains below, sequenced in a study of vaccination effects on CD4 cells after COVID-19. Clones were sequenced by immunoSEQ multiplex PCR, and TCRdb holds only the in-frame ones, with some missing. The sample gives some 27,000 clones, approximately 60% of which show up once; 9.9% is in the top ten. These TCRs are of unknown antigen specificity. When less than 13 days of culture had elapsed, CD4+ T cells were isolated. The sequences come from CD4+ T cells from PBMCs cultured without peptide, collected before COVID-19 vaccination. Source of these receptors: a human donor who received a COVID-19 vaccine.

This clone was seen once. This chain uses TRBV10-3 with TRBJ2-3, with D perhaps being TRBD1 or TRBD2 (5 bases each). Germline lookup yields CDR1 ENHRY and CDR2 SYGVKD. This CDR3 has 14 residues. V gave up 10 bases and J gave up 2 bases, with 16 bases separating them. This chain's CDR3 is CATDPRGDTDTQYF. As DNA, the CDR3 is TGTGCCACCGACCCCAGAGGGGACACAGATACGCAGTATTTT.

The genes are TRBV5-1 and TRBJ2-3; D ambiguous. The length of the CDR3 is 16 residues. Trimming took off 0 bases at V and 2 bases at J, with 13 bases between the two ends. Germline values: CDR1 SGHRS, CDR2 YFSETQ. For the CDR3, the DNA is TGCGCCAGCAGCTTGGTGATAGGTCCACCCACAGATACGCAGTATTTT. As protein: CASSLVIGPPTDTQYF.

CDR3 sequence reads: CASLLLRGNTEAFF. CDR3 DNA: TGTGCCAGCCTTTTACTCAGGGGAAACACTGAAGCTTTCTTT. This chain links TRBV21-1 with TRBJ1-1; the table's D call, TRBD1, has no DNA check behind it. TRBV21-1 is a pseudogene. This CDR3 comprises 14 residues.

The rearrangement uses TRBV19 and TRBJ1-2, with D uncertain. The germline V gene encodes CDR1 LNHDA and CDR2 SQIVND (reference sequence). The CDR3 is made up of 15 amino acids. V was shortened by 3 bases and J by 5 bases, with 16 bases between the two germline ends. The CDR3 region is CASSIGGRSEYGYTF. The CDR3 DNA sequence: TGTGCCAGTAGTATCGGTGGCAGGTCAGAATATGGCTACACCTTC.

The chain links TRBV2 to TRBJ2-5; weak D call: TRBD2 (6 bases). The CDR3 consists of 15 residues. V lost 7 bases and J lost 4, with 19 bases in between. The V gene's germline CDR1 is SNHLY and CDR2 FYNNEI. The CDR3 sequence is CASTGVLAWRETQYF. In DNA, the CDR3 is TGTGCCAGCACAGGAGTTCTAGCGTGGCGAGAGACCCAGTACTTC.

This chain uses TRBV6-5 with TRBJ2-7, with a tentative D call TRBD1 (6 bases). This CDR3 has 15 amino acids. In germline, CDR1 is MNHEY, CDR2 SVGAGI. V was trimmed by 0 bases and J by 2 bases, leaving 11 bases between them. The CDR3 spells CASSYSIQGPYEQYF. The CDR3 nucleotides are TGTGCCAGCAGTTACTCGATACAGGGACCCTACGAGCAGTACTTC.

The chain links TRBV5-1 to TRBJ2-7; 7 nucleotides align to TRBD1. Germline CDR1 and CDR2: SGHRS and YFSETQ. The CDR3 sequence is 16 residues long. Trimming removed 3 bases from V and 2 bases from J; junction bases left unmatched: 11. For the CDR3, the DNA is TGCGCCAGCAGCTCGGATTCCGGGACAGTGGCCTACGAGCAGTACTTC. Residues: CASSSDSGTVAYEQYF.

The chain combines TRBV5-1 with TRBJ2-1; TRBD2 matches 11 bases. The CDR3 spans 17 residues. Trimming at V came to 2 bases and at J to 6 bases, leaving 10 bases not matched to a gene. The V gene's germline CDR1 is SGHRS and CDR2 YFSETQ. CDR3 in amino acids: CASSFRRPGTSGNEQFF. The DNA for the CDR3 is TGCGCCAGCAGCTTCAGACGTCCCGGGACTAGCGGCAATGAGCAGTTCTTC. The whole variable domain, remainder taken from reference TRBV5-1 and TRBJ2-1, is KAGVTQTPRYLIKTRGQQVTLSCSPISGHRSVSWYQQTPGQGLQFLFEYFSETQRNKGNFPGRFSGRQFSNSRSEMNVSTLELGDSALYLCASSFRRPGTSGNEQFFGPGTRLTVL.

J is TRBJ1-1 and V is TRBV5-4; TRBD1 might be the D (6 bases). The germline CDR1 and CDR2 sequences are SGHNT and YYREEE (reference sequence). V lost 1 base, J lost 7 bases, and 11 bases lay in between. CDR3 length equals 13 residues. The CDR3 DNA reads TGTGCCAGCAGCTTGTGGGGGGCGGGTGAAGCTTTCTTT. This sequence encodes CASSLWGAGEAFF.

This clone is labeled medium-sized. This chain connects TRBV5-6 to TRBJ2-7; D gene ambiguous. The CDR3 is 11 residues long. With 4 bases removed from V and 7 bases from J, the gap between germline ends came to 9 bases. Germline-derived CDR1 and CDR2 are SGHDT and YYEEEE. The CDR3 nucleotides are TGTGCCAGCAGCAGAAGACAAGAGCAGTACTTC. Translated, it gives CASSRRQEQYF. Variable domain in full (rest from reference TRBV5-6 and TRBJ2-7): DAGVTQSPTHLIKTRGQQVTLRCSPKSGHDTVSWYQQALGQGPQFIFQYYEEEERQRGNFPDRFSGHQFPNYSSELNVNALLLGDSALYLCASSRRQEQYFGPGTRLTVT.

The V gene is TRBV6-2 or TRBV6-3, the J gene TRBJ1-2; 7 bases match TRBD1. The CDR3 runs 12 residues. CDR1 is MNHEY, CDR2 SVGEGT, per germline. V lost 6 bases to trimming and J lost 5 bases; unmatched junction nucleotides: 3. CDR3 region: CASSQTGYGYTF. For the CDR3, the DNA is TGTGCCAGCAGCCAGACAGGGTATGGCTACACCTTC.

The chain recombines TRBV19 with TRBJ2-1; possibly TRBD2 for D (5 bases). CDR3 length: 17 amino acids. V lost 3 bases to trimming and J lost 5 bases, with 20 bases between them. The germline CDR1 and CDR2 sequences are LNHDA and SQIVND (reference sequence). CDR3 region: CASSIGPTTRWDNEQFF. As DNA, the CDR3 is TGTGCCAGTAGTATTGGGCCTACAACTAGGTGGGACAATGAGCAGTTCTTC.

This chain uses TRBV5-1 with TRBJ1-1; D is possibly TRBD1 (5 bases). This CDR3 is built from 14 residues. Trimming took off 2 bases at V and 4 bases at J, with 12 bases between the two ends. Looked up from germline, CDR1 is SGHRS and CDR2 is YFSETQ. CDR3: CASSLTTGGTEAFF. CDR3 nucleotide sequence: TGCGCCAGCAGCTTAACAACAGGAGGCACTGAAGCTTTCTTT.

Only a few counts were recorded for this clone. The CDR3 loop is CAWSVHRVNTEAFF. In DNA form, the CDR3 reads TGTGCCTGGAGTGTACACCGGGTGAACACTGAAGCTTTCTTT. V usage is TRBV30 and J usage is TRBJ1-1; D is unresolved. CDR3 length: 14 amino acids. Trimming took off 0 bases at V and 0 bases at J, with 8 bases between the two ends. CDR1 GTSNPN and CDR2 SVGIG come from the germline V gene (reference sequence). Using reference TRBV30 and TRBJ1-1 for the parts outside the CDR3, the full variable domain is SQTIHQWPATLVQPVGSPLSLECTVEGTSNPNLYWYRQAAGRGLQLLFYSVGIGQISSEVPQNLSASRPQDRQFILSSKKLLLSDSGFYLCAWSVHRVNTEAFFGQGTRLTVV.

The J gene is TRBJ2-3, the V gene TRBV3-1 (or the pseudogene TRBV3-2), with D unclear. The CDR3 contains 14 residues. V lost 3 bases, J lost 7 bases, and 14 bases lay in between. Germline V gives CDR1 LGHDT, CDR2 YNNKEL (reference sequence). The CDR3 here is CASSQLGRRNTQYF. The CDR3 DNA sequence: TGTGCCAGCAGCCAGTTAGGGCGGCGGAATACGCAGTATTTT.

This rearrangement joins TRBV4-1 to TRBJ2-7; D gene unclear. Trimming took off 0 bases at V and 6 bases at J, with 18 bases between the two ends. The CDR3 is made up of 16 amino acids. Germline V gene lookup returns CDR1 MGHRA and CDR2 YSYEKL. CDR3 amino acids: CASSQDSTHSRTEQYF. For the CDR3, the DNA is TGCGCCAGCAGCCAAGATTCGACCCACTCCAGGACCGAGCAGTACTTC.

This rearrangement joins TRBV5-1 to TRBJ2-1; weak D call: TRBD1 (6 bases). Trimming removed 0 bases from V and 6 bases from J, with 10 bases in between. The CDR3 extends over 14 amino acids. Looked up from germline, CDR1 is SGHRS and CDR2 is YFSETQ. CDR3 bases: TGCGCCAGCAGCTTGGACCGACAGGTCAATGAGCAGTTCTTC. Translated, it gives CASSLDRQVNEQFF.

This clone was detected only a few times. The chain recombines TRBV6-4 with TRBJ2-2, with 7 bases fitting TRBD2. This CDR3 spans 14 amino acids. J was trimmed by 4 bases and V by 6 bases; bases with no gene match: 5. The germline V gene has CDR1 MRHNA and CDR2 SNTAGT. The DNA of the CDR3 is TGTGCCAGCAGGCGGGAGCAATTCACCGGGGAGCTGTTTTTT. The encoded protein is CASRREQFTGELFF.

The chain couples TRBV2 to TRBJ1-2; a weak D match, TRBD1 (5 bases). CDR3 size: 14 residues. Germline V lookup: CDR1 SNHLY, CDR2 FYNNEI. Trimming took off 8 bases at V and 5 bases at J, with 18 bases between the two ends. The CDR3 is CASQGVRRGYGYTF. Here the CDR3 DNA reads TGTGCCAGCCAGGGTGTAAGACGTGGATATGGCTACACCTTC. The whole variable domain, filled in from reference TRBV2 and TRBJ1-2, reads EPEVTQTPSHQVTQMGQEVILRCVPISNHLYFYWYRQILGQKVEFLVSFYNNEISEKSEIFDDQFSVERPDGSNFTLKIRSTKLEDSAMYFCASQGVRRGYGYTFGSGTRLTVV.

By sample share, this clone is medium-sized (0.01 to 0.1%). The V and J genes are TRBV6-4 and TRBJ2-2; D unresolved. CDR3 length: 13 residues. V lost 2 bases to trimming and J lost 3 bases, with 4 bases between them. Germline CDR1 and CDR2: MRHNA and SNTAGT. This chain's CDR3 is CASSDRDTGELFF. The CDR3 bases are TGTGCCAGCAGTGACAGGGACACCGGGGAGCTGTTTTTT.

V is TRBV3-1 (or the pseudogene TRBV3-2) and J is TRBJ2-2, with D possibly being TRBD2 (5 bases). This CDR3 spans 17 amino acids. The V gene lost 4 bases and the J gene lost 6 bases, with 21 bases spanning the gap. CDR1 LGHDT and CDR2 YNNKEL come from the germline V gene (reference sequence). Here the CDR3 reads CASSPPRGGPSSGELFF. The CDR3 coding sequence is TGTGCCAGCAGCCCACCTCGCGGCGGGCCCTCGTCCGGGGAGCTGTTTTTT.

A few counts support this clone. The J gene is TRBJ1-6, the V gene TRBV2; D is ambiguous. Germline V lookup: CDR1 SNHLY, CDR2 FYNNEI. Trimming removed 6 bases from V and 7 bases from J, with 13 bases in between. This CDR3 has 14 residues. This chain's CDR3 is CASRRELGNSPLHF. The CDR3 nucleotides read TGTGCCAGCAGAAGGGAGTTGGGGAATTCACCCCTCCACTTT.

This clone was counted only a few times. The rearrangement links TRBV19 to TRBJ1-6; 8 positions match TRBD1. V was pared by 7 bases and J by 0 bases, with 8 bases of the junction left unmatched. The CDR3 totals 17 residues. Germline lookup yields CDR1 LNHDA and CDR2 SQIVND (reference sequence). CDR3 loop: CASTAGQGRSYNSPLHF. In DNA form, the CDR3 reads TGTGCCAGTACCGCTGGACAGGGCCGCTCCTATAATTCACCCCTCCACTTT. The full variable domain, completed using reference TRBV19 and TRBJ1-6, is DGGITQSPKYLFRKEGQNVTLSCEQNLNHDAMYWYRQDPGQGLRLIYYSQIVNDFQKGDIAEGYSVSREKKESFPLTVTSAQKNPTAFYLCASTAGQGRSYNSPLHFGNGTRLTVT.

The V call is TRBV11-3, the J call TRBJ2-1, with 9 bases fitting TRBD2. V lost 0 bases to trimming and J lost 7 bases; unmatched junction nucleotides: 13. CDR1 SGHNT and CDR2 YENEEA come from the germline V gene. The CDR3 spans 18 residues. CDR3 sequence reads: CASSLDQGGSGSPNEQFF. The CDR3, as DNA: TGTGCCAGCAGCTTAGACCAGGGAGGTAGCGGGAGTCCTAATGAGCAGTTCTTC. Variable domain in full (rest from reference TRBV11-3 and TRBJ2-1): EAGVVQSPRYKIIEKKQPVAFWCNPISGHNTLYWYLQNLGQGPELLIRYENEEAVDDSQLPKDRFSAERLKGVDSTLKIQPAELGDSAVYLCASSLDQGGSGSPNEQFFGPGTRLTVL.